This T cell receptor (beta chain) emerged from a study of neoadjuvant anti-PD-1 for oral cavity cancer. Background on the study: Nivolumab at 3 mg/kg was mostly given biweekly, three to four doses, pre-surgery. Around day 43, patients without progression received a fourth nivolumab dose before surgery.

Findings and limits, study-wide: TCR analyses covered only three patients per response group.

Profiling relied on immunoSEQ multiplex PCR, and the TCRdb table lists in-frame clones only, not all of them. In the table there are 60,000 to 80,000 clones, 70% to 85% of which are singletons. The CDR3 contains 15 residues. CDR1 is SGHDN, CDR2 FVKESK, per germline. V gave up 4 bases and J gave up 2 bases, with 15 bases separating them. Notes on this clone: Its antigen is not known.

This receptor was obtained from a person between 40 and 85 years old with oral cavity squamous cell carcinoma. The sample consisted of PBMCs, taken before nivolumab (anti-PD-1) treatment. The chain combines TRBV14 with TRBJ2-7, with D possibly being TRBD2 (6 bases). The CDR3 bases are TGTGCCAGCAGCCCTATGGGGTGGGGGGCCTACGAGCAGTACTTC. Protein: CASSPMGWGAYEQYF.